Described below is a single T cell receptor (beta chain) sequence and its context. The entry originates in a study of PD-1 blockade in mismatch repair-deficient tumors. V lost 0 bases to trimming and J lost 2 bases, with 3 bases between them. Germline V gene data show CDR1 as SGHDT and CDR2 as YYEEEE. The CDR3 consists of 12 residues. Generated by immunoSEQ multiplex PCR, the TCRdb table keeps only in-frame clones and is missing some. There are 35,000 to 45,000 clones in the sample; approximately 85% occur only once, and approximately 3.9% lies in the top ten. This receptor was identified in an adult with mismatch repair-deficient cancer. This chain connects TRBV5-6 to TRBJ2-7; D unresolved. The input for sequencing was peripheral blood, taken approximately 78 weeks after starting pembrolizumab. The CDR3 loop is CASSLGAYEQYF. The CDR3, as DNA: TGTGCCAGCAGCTTGGGTGCCTACGAGCAGTACTTC.